This TCR beta chain was identified during a study of cytomegalovirus exposure and HLA in healthy donors. Findings and caveats of the study: Later on, analysis showed that most CMV-associated TCR beta chains appeared to be HLA-restricted.

PCR used 60 Vbeta primers and 13 Jbeta primers. Method: immunoSEQ multiplex PCR; TCRdb's copy keeps in-frame clones and lacks some. The table has 150,000 to 200,000 clones, roughly 78% seen once; the top ten hold approximately 4.7%. A note on this clone: Its target is unknown.

The germline gives CDR1 SGDLS, CDR2 YYNGEE. V lost 5 bases to trimming and J lost 1 base; unmatched junction nucleotides: 4. The CDR3 runs 15 residues. The clonotype was recovered from a woman in her twenties or thirties in good health and CMV-seropositive. The sample consisted of PBMCs. This chain connects TRBV9 to TRBJ2-3; 10 nucleotides agree with TRBD2. In nucleotides, the CDR3 is TGTGCCAGCAGTCAGCGGGAGGGTGGCACAGATACGCAGTATTTT. Its translation is CASSQREGGTDTQYF.